The subject of this entry is one T cell receptor beta chain. The data derive from a study of blood T cell repertoires in COVID-19. About the research overall: Collection of acute and convalescent COVID-19 samples took place in the United States, Italy and Spain. PBMCs, B-cell-depleted T cells, or T cells provided the cDNA or gDNA that made up the material.

Per the study methods: Amplification of reference gene primers was used by the study to estimate nucleated cell counts. The assay was immunoSEQ multiplex PCR, and TCRdb's table has in-frame clones only and misses some. V and J calls plus clone size are reproduced from that table; the DNA served to infer D and trimming. Among about 80,000 clones listed, over 70% were seen once. V lost 0 bases and J 0 bases, leaving 10 bases between the germline ends. CDR1 SGDLS and CDR2 YYNGEE come from the germline V gene. This CDR3 is 16 amino acids long. Sequencing was done on a sample of peripheral blood. The chain is built from TRBV9 and TRBJ1-3; D ambiguous. This clonotype was sampled from a man older than 75 with active or convalescent COVID-19. The DNA of the CDR3 is TGTGCCAGCAGCGTAGCTGGCACAAACTCTGGAAACACCATATATTTT. This sequence encodes CASSVAGTNSGNTIYF.